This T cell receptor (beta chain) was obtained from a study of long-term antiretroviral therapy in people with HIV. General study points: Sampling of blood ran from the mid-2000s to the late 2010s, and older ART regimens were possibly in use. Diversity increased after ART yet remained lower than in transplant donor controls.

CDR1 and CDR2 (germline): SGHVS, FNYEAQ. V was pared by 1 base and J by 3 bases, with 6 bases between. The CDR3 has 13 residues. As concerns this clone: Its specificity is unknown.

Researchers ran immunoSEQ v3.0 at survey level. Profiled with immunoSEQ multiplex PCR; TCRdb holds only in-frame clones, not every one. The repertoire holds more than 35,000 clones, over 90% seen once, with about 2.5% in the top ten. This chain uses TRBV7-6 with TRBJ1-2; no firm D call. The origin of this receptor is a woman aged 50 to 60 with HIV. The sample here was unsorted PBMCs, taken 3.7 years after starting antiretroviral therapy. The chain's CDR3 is CASSLDAYYGYTF. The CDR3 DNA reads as TGTGCCAGCAGCTTAGACGCTTACTATGGCTACACCTTC.